This passage covers 8 T cell receptor beta chains from one sample sequenced in a study of T cell changes during pregnancy in multiple sclerosis. The data were produced by immunoSEQ multiplex PCR, yet TCRdb's version contains in-frame clones alone and is incomplete. The sample records about 100,000 clones, 92% being singletons. The material was peripheral blood, obtained after pregnancy. All receptors come from a female donor with multiple sclerosis, enrolled in a pregnancy study.

The chain carries TRBV11-2 and TRBJ2-1; 7 bases match TRBD2. The CDR3 runs to 14 residues. V dropped 5 bases and J dropped 7; count of bases not matched to a gene: 8. Germline V gene lookup returns CDR1 SGHAT and CDR2 FQNNGV. The CDR3 here is CASSPRLADNEQFF. The DNA for the CDR3 is TGTGCCAGCAGCCCCCGTCTAGCGGATAATGAGCAGTTCTTC.

V and J are TRBV7-3 and TRBJ2-5; D possibly corresponds to TRBD2 (6 bases). The CDR3 has 17 amino acids. Trimming stripped 5 bases from V and 5 bases from J, with 24 bases between. Germline loops: CDR1 SGHTA, CDR2 FQGTGA. The CDR3 sequence is CASSQCWGGSAGETQYF. The CDR3 DNA sequence: TGTGCCAGCAGCCAATGCTGGGGTGGCTCGGCGGGGGAGACCCAGTACTTC.

The chain couples TRBV2 to TRBJ2-7; TRBD1 matches 9 bases. The CDR3 length is 15 residues. Losses at the gene ends were 3 bases for V and 1 base for J; bases not matched to a gene: 4. The V gene's germline CDR1 is SNHLY and CDR2 FYNNEI. CDR3 loop: CASSEPGQGSYEQYF. DNA of the CDR3: TGTGCCAGCAGTGAGCCGGGACAGGGATCCTACGAGCAGTACTTC.

The J gene is TRBJ2-2, the V gene TRBV27, with 9 bases that match TRBD1. CDR1 and CDR2 from the germline V gene are MNHEY and SMNVEV (reference sequence). CDR3 size: 17 residues. J gave up 3 bases and V 6 bases, and 11 bases lay outside the gene matches. The CDR3 DNA reads as TGTGCCAGCAGCAACTACTACAGGGGGCAGGACACCGGGGAGCTGTTTTTT. This sequence encodes CASSNYYRGQDTGELFF.

The V and J genes are TRBV4-3 and TRBJ1-2; 11 nucleotides agree with TRBD1. Germline CDR1 reads LGHNA; CDR2 reads YSLEER. The V and J ends lost 2 bases and 1 base, in that order; junction bases with no gene match: 6. The CDR3 runs to 17 residues. This CDR3 reads CASSQQDRGRLNYGYTF. For the CDR3, the DNA is TGCGCCAGCAGCCAACAGGACAGGGGGCGACTTAACTATGGCTACACCTTC.

The chain carries TRBV28 and TRBJ2-1; 11 nucleotides align to TRBD2. Germline values: CDR1 MDHEN, CDR2 SYDVKM. V shed 6 bases and J 2 bases; nucleotides not matched to a gene: 3. The CDR3 has 15 residues. The CDR3 protein is CASSFSGRAYNEQFF. The CDR3 coding sequence is TGTGCCAGCAGCTTTAGCGGGAGGGCCTACAATGAGCAGTTCTTC. Variable domain in full (rest from reference TRBV28 and TRBJ2-1): DVKVTQSSRYLVKRTGEKVFLECVQDMDHENMFWYRQDPGLGLRLIYFSYDVKMKEKGDIPEGYSVSREKKERFSLILESASTNQTSMYLCASSFSGRAYNEQFFGPGTRLTVL.

Turning to this clone: One end of the junction is discordant with germline, which a read error may explain. The rearrangement links TRBV14 to TRBJ2-7, with 9 nucleotides matching TRBD1. The CDR3 runs to 13 residues. Per germline, CDR1 SGHDN and CDR2 FVKESK. CDR3 loop: CASSHSGTGPSHF. The CDR3 nucleotides are TGTGCCAGCAGCCATTCCGGGACAGGGCCGTCTCACTTC.

This sequence joins TRBV28 and TRBJ2-7; 7 nucleotides match TRBD1. The CDR3 runs 14 residues. CDR1 and CDR2 (germline): MDHEN, SYDVKM. After removal of 8 bases from V and 0 bases from J, the junction contained 7 bases not matched to a gene. Here the CDR3 DNA reads TGTGCCAGCCTTAGACAGGGCCTCTCCTACGAGCAGTACTTC. It specifies CASLRQGLSYEQYF.